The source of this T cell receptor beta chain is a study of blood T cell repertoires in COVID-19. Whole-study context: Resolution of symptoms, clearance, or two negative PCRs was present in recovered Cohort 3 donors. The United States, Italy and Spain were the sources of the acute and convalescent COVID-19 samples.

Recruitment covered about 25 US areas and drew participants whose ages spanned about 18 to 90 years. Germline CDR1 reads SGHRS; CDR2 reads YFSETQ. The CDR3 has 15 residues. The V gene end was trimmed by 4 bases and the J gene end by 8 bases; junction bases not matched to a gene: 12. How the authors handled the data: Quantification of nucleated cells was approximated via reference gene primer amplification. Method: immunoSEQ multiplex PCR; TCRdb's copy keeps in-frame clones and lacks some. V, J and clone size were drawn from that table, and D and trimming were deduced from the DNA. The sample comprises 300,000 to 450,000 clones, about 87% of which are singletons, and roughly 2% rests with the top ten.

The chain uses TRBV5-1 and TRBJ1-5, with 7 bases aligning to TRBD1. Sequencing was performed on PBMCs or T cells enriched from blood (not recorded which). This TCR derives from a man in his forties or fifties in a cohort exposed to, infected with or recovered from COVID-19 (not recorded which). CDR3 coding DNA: TGCGCCAGCAGCCAGCAGGGGGGCACGGGGGAGCCCCAGCATTTT. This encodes CASSQQGGTGEPQHF. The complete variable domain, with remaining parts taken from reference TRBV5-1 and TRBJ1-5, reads KAGVTQTPRYLIKTRGQQVTLSCSPISGHRSVSWYQQTPGQGLQFLFEYFSETQRNKGNFPGRFSGRQFSNSRSEMNVSTLELGDSALYLCASSQQGGTGEPQHFGDGTRLSIL.